This entry is about one TCR beta chain. This record belongs to a study of PD-1 blockade in classical Hodgkin lymphoma. About the study: Patients were given intravenous nivolumab, 3 mg/kg, every 2 weeks.

Following autologous stem cell transplantation, relapse occurred in every patient, and exposure to brentuximab vedotin varied. Germline values: CDR1 SEHNR, CDR2 FQNEAQ (reference sequence). V lost 1 base, J lost 4 bases, and 10 bases lay in between. The CDR3 has 14 residues. TCRdb keeps only in-frame clones here, not all; method: immunoSEQ multiplex PCR. The sample has 11,000 to 15,000 clones, roughly four fifths seen once; the top ten hold roughly a quarter. The genes are TRBV7-9 and TRBJ1-1; no clear D. The source was peripheral blood mononuclear cells (PBMCs), collected at baseline. The receptor was isolated from a human donor with classical Hodgkin lymphoma. CDR3 DNA: TGTGCCAGCAGCTTAGAAGGACGGCTCACTGAAGCTTTCTTT. This gives the protein CASSLEGRLTEAFF.